In its sample, the clone carrying this T cell receptor beta chain was seen a few times. Its cognate antigen is unknown. This sample is drawn from a study of identical twins. Carrying unique molecular identifiers, the cDNA also gained a universal primer site through template switching. Each CDR3 protein gets one entry after TCRdb re-called the 5' RACE reads with MiXCR. The table includes 500,000 or so distinct CDR3 sequences, about 13% detected once. Study results and limitations: In cord blood, abundant beta clonotypes had fewer insertions; memory showed no trend.

In addition, the sample was reused for a study of yellow fever vaccine responses in identical twins.

Specimen: CD4+ T cells sorted from blood. This clonotype was obtained from a woman younger than 30 in good health.

The CDR3 region is CASSARDRDFQETQYF. CDR3 coding DNA: TGTGCCAGCAGCGCCCGGGACAGGGATTTCCAAGAGACCCAGTACTTC. V usage is TRBV7-9 and J usage is TRBJ2-5; 9 nucleotides align to TRBD1. The V segment lost 5 bases and the J segment 1 base; nucleotides outside the gene matches: 8. The CDR3 loop spans 16 amino acids. Germline values: CDR1 SEHNR, CDR2 FQNEAQ (reference sequence).